Below, one T cell receptor beta chain is given with its context. The sample originates from a study of T cell changes during pregnancy in multiple sclerosis. Trimming took 1 base from V and 8 from J; bases not matched to a gene: 9. The CDR3 sequence is 16 residues long. In germline, CDR1 is MGHRA, CDR2 YSYEKL. Using immunoSEQ multiplex PCR, the repertoire was profiled, and TCRdb retains in-frame clones only, with some absent. The profile shows under 65,000 clones, approximately 92% of them singletons. The TCR comes from a female donor with multiple sclerosis, enrolled in a pregnancy study. The sample here was peripheral blood, taken in the second trimester of pregnancy. The chain has TRBV4-1 and TRBJ1-4, with 8 nucleotides matching TRBD1. This CDR3 reads CASSQVGQGLYEKLFF. In DNA, the CDR3 is TGCGCCAGCAGCCAAGTTGGACAGGGATTATACGAAAAACTGTTTTTT.